One and the same sample provided the 17 T cell receptor beta chains below, sequenced in a study of persistence of HIV-infected CD4 T cells. The libraries were made with immunoSEQ version 4 in survey mode. TCRdb's copy holds only in-frame clones and misses some; the assay was immunoSEQ multiplex PCR. The table includes fewer than 35,000 clones, approximately 70% detected once. Overlapping HIV-1 Gag 15-mer peptides at 0.8 to 1 ug per peptide per mL were used. Sorting selected CD4+ T cells upregulating both CD40 ligand and CD69. Their antigens remain unidentified. The sequencing used CD4+ T cells sorted from PBMCs after roughly 17-hour stimulation, collected from a patient who received antiretroviral therapy. Source of these receptors: an adult man with HIV who was CMV-seropositive.

The J gene is TRBJ1-6, the V gene TRBV6-5; TRBD1 aligns across 7 bases. The CDR3 covers 15 residues. V trimming: 0 bases; J trimming: 11 bases; junction bases outside the gene matches: 7. Germline V gene sequence: CDR1 MNHEY, CDR2 SVGAGI. In nucleotides, the CDR3 is TGTGCCAGCAGTTACTCGGGACAGCGCAAGCCACCCCTCCACTTT. Encoded protein: CASSYSGQRKPPLHF.

This chain joins TRBV20-1 and TRBJ1-1; D possibly corresponds to TRBD1 (6 bases). Trimming took 5 bases from V and 5 from J, leaving 9 bases between them. CDR1 is DFQATT, CDR2 SNEGSKA, per germline (reference sequence). This CDR3 contains 11 residues. The CDR3 here is CSAWGRTEAFF. CDR3 coding DNA: TGCAGTGCTTGGGGGCGTACTGAAGCTTTCTTT.

J is TRBJ1-5 and V is TRBV28; D is uncertain. The CDR3 contains 14 residues. Between the trimmed V and J ends, which lost 8 bases and 0 bases, there was a span of 11 bases. Germline-derived CDR1 and CDR2 are MDHEN and SYDVKM. CDR3 region: CASFKAGSNQPQHF. CDR3 nucleotides: TGTGCCAGCTTTAAGGCGGGTAGCAATCAGCCCCAGCATTTT.

The V gene is TRBV28, the J gene TRBJ2-2, with a weak D call TRBD1 (8 bases). V dropped 4 bases and J dropped 6 bases, with 15 bases sitting between them. The CDR3 consists of 15 residues. Germline V gene sequence: CDR1 MDHEN, CDR2 SYDVKM. The CDR3 nucleotides are TGTGCCAGCAGTTCACAGGGGGGGCATGCCGGGGAGCTGTTTTTT. It is translated as CASSSQGGHAGELFF.

This chain links TRBV5-1 with TRBJ2-2, with 9 bases lining up with TRBD2. Germline V gene data show CDR1 as SGHRS and CDR2 as YFSETQ. V shed 2 bases, J shed 7 bases, and the junction held 6 bases outside the gene matches. CDR3 size: 15 residues. CDR3: CASSFSSGENGELFF. The CDR3 DNA follows: TGCGCCAGCAGCTTCTCTAGCGGGGAGAACGGGGAGCTGTTTTTT.

The chain recombines TRBV7-3 with TRBJ2-3; 13 bases agree with TRBD2. The CDR3 is 16 residues long. J gave up 8 bases and V 0 bases, and 5 bases lay outside the gene matches. The germline CDR1 and CDR2 sequences are SGHTA and FQGTGA. The CDR3 reads CASSLTGRLAGGTQYF. The CDR3 nucleotides read TGTGCCAGCAGCTTAACCGGGAGACTAGCGGGGGGTACGCAGTATTTT. Drawing the rest from reference TRBV7-3 and TRBJ2-3, the complete variable domain is GAGVSQTPSNKVTEKGKYVELRCDPISGHTALYWYRQSLGQGPEFLIYFQGTGAADDSGLPNDRFFAVRPEGSVSTLKIQRTERGDSAVYLCASSLTGRLAGGTQYFGPGTRLTVL.

The chain couples TRBV6-5 to TRBJ1-5, with D unresolved. The CDR3 loop spans 14 amino acids. The V gene lost 6 bases and the J gene lost 3 bases, with 12 bases spanning the gap. In germline, CDR1 is MNHEY, CDR2 SVGAGI. CDR3 protein: CASSAAVTNQPQHF. CDR3 nucleotide sequence: TGTGCCAGCAGCGCTGCGGTGACCAATCAGCCCCAGCATTTT.

Regarding this clone: Germline is not matched at one junction end, which may reflect a read error. The J gene is TRBJ1-3, the V gene TRBV5-1; no clear D. CDR3 size: 14 residues. Per the germline V gene, CDR1 is SGHRS and CDR2 is YFSETQ. For the CDR3, the DNA is TGCGCCAGCAGCTTGGTAGACTCTGGAACCACCATATATTTT. Translated, it gives CASSLVDSGTTIYF.

The chain combines TRBV2 with TRBJ2-3; 7 bases match TRBD2. Germline V gene lookup returns CDR1 SNHLY and CDR2 FYNNEI. This CDR3 is built from 15 residues. V lost 6 bases, J lost 7 bases, and 13 bases stayed unmatched. Here the CDR3 reads CASSHGLEARNTQYF. CDR3 in DNA: TGTGCCAGCAGCCACGGACTAGAGGCTAGAAATACGCAGTATTTT.

This chain connects TRBV27 to TRBJ1-4; 8 bases are a match to TRBD1. This CDR3 has 14 residues. Germline V CDR1 and CDR2: MNHEY, SMNVEV (reference sequence). Losses at the gene ends were 3 bases for V and 8 bases for J; bases not matched to a gene: 5. CDR3 coding DNA: TGTGCCAGCAGTTTCACAGGGGGAAGGGAAAAACTGTTTTTT. Its translation is CASSFTGGREKLFF.

This clone was observed a handful of times. This CDR3 reads CASSYRGRENTEAFF. The CDR3 DNA sequence: TGCGCCAGCAGCTACAGGGGGCGAGAGAACACTGAAGCTTTCTTT. The V gene is TRBV5-1, the J gene TRBJ1-1, with 9 positions matching TRBD1. Germline V gene sequence: CDR1 SGHRS, CDR2 YFSETQ. The V and J ends lost 3 bases and 1 base, in that order; junction bases with no gene match: 4. The CDR3 is made up of 15 amino acids.

V and J are TRBV7-6 and TRBJ1-1, with a weak D call TRBD1 (5 bases). V was cut by 2 bases and J by 1 base, with 17 bases left in between. This CDR3 spans 17 amino acids. CDR1 SGHVS and CDR2 FNYEAQ come from the germline V gene. The DNA for the CDR3 is TGTGCCAGCAGCTTAAGGGTCGGGTCGGGGCAGAACACTGAAGCTTTCTTT. Translating gives CASSLRVGSGQNTEAFF.

The J gene is TRBJ1-4, the V gene TRBV19; 7 bases agree with TRBD1. CDR3 size: 16 residues. Germline V lookup: CDR1 LNHDA, CDR2 SQIVND (reference sequence). The trim removed 4 bases at V and 0 bases at J, leaving 5 bases unmatched. In nucleotides, the CDR3 is TGTGCCAGTAGTACCCTTACAGGGGCAACTAATGAAAAACTGTTTTTT. Amino acids: CASSTLTGATNEKLFF.

The V and J genes are TRBV3-1 (or the pseudogene TRBV3-2) and TRBJ1-4; 7 nucleotides line up with TRBD1. With V trimmed by 4 bases and J by 8 bases, 16 bases remained unmatched. Germline loops: CDR1 LGHDT, CDR2 YNNKEL (reference sequence). CDR3 size: 17 residues. This chain's CDR3 is CASSPATSGGVREKLFF. In nucleotides, the CDR3 is TGTGCCAGCAGCCCCGCCACATCAGGGGGAGTTAGAGAAAAACTGTTTTTT.

V and J are TRBV3-1 (or the pseudogene TRBV3-2) and TRBJ1-2; D not resolved. The CDR3 loop spans 15 amino acids. V shed 2 bases and J shed 0 bases, with 10 bases lying between them. Germline values: CDR1 LGHDT, CDR2 YNNKEL (reference sequence). The CDR3 here is CASSQIHGANYGYTF. The CDR3 nucleotides read TGTGCCAGCAGCCAAATACACGGAGCTAACTATGGCTACACCTTC.

V is TRBV2 and J is TRBJ1-1; D unclear. V gave up 2 bases and J gave up 5 bases, with 12 bases separating them. Germline CDR1 is SNHLY and CDR2 is FYNNEI. The CDR3 is made up of 14 amino acids. This chain's CDR3 is CASSEMLGSTEAFF. In DNA form, the CDR3 reads TGTGCCAGCAGTGAAATGTTAGGGTCGACTGAAGCTTTCTTT. The whole variable domain, remainder taken from reference TRBV2 and TRBJ1-1, is EPEVTQTPSHQVTQMGQEVILRCVPISNHLYFYWYRQILGQKVEFLVSFYNNEISEKSEIFDDQFSVERPDGSNFTLKIRSTKLEDSAMYFCASSEMLGSTEAFFGQGTRLTVV.

A note on this clone: This specimen includes other DNA sequences encoding the same CDR3. CDR3 DNA sequence: TGTGCCAGCAGTTTAAAAGGGGGCACTGAAGCTTTCTTT. It codes for CASSLKGGTEAFF. This rearrangement joins TRBV12-3 or TRBV12-4 to TRBJ1-1; weak D call: TRBD1 (6 bases). CDR3 length equals 13 residues. With 2 bases removed from V and 4 bases from J, the gap between germline ends came to 8 bases.